The source of this T cell receptor beta chain is a study of T cell changes during pregnancy in multiple sclerosis. TCRdb's table, derived via immunoSEQ multiplex PCR, lists solely in-frame clones and lacks some. The sample lists some 100,000 clones; approximately 94% were seen once. The CDR3 totals 14 residues. V was trimmed by 0 bases and J by 1 base, leaving 6 bases between them. CDR1 SNHLY and CDR2 FYNNEI come from the germline V gene. The V and J genes are TRBV2 and TRBJ1-1; D is ambiguous. The receptor was derived from a female donor with multiple sclerosis, enrolled in a pregnancy study. The sequencing here drew on peripheral blood, taken before pregnancy. The CDR3 sequence is CASSEAYANTEAFF. The CDR3 DNA reads as TGTGCCAGCAGTGAAGCCTACGCGAACACTGAAGCTTTCTTT.